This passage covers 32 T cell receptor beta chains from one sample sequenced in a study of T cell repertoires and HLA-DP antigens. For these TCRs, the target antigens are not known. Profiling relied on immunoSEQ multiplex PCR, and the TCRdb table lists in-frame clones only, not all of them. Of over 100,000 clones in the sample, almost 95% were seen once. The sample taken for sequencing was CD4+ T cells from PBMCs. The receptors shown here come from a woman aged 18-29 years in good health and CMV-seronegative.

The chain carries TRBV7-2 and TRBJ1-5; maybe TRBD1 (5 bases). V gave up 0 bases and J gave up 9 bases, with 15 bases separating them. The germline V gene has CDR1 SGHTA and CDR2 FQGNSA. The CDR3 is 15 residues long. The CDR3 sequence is CASSLAAGVQLPQHF. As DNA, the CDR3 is TGTGCCAGCAGCTTAGCGGCGGGGGTTCAGCTGCCCCAGCATTTT.

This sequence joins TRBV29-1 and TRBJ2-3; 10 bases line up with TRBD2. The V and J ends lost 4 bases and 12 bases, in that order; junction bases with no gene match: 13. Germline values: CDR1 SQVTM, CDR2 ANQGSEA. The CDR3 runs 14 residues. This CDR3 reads CSVGKREGSLSQYF. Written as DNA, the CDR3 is TGCAGCGTTGGAAAGCGGGAGGGCTCCCTTAGTCAGTATTTT.

Here the CDR3 DNA reads TGTGCCAGTACTCATCCCGGGACAGGGTCTTCTCCCGGGGAGCTGTTTTTT. Translation gives CASTHPGTGSSPGELFF. The V call is TRBV19, the J call TRBJ2-2; TRBD1 agrees at 9 bases. CDR1 and CDR2 (germline): LNHDA, SQIVND (reference sequence). Trimming removed 7 bases from V and 6 bases from J; junction bases left unmatched: 15. The CDR3 length is 17 residues.

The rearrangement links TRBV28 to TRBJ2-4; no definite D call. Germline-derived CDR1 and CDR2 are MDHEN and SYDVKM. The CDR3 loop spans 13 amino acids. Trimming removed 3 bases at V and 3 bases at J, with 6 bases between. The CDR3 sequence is CASSLYNKNIQYF. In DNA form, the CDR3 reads TGTGCCAGCAGTTTGTACAACAAAAACATTCAGTACTTC.

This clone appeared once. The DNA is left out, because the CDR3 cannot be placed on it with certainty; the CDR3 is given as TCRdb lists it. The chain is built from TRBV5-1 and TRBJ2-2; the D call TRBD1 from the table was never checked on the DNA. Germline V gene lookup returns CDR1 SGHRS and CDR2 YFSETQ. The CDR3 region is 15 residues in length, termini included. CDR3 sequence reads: CASRPWGRRAGELFF.

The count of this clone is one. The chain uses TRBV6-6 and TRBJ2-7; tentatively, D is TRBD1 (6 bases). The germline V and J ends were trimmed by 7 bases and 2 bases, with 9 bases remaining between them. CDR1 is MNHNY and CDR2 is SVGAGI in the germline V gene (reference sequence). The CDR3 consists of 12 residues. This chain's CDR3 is CASMDSTYEQYV. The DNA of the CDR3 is TGTGCCAGCATGGACAGCACCTACGAGCAGTACGTC.

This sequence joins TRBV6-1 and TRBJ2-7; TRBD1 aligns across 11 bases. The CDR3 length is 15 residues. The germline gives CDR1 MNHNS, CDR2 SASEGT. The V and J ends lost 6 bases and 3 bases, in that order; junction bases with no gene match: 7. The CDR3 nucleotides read TGTGCCAGCAGCTCGGGACAGGGGGGGCTCTACGAGCAGTACTTC. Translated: CASSSGQGGLYEQYF.

In DNA form, the CDR3 reads TGTGCCAGCAGCCCTGACGGAGCATCGACAGATACGCAGTATTTT. This translates into CASSPDGASTDTQYF. The rearrangement uses TRBV11-2 and TRBJ2-3; D call uncertain. Trimming took off 5 bases at V and 3 bases at J, with 15 bases between the two ends. CDR1 is SGHAT and CDR2 is FQNNGV in the germline V gene. The CDR3 loop spans 15 amino acids.

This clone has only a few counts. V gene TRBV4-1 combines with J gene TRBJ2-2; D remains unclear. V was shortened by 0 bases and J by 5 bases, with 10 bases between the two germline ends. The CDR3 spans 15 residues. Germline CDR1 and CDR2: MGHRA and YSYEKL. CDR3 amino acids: CASSQEVALTGELFF. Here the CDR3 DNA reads TGCGCCAGCAGCCAAGAGGTGGCTCTTACCGGGGAGCTGTTTTTT.

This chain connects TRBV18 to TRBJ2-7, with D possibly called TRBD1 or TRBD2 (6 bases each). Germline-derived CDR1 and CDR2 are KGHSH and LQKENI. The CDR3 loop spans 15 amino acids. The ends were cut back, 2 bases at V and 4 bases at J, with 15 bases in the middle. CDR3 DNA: TGTGCCAGCTCACCAATACAGGGAGGTGGGTACGAGCAGTACTTC. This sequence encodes CASSPIQGGGYEQYF.

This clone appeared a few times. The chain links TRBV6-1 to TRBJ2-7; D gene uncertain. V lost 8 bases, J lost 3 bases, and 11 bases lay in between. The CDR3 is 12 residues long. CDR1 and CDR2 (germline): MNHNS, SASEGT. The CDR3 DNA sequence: TGTGCCAGCGCTAGACACCACTACGAGCAGTACGTC. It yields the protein CASARHHYEQYV.

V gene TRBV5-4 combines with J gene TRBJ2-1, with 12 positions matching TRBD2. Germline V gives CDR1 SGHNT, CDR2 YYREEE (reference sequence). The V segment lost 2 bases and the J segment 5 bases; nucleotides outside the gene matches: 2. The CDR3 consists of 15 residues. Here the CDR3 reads CASSLLAGGDNEQFF. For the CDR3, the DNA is TGTGCCAGCAGCTTACTAGCGGGAGGAGACAATGAGCAGTTCTTC.

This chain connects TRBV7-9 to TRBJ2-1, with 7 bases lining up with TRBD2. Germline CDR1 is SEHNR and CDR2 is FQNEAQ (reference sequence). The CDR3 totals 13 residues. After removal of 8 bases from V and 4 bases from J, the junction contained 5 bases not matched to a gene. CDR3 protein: CASLAVGYNEQFF. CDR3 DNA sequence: TGTGCCAGCCTAGCGGTGGGGTACAATGAGCAGTTCTTC.

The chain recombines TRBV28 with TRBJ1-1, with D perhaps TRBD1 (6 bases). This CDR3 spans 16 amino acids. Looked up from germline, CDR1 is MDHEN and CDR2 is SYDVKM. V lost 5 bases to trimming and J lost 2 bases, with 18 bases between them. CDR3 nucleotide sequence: TGTGCCAGCAGTCCTCGCGGGACAAACCCCAACACTGAAGCTTTCTTT. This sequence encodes CASSPRGTNPNTEAFF.

The CDR3 DNA sequence: TGTGCCAGCAGTTATCTTGGGGGGGCGGGCGAGCAGTACTTC. Encoded protein: CASSYLGGAGEQYF. The J gene is TRBJ2-7, the V gene TRBV6-5; possibly TRBD2 for D (7 bases). The length of the CDR3 is 14 residues. Germline V gives CDR1 MNHEY, CDR2 SVGAGI. The germline V and J ends were trimmed by 3 bases and 6 bases, with 15 bases remaining between them.

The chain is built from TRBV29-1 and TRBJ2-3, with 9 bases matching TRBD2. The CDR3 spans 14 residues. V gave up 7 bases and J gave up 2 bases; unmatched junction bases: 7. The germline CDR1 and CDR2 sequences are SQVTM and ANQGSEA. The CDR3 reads CSASRTSATDTQYF. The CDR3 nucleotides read TGCAGCGCCTCTCGGACTAGCGCCACAGATACGCAGTATTTT.

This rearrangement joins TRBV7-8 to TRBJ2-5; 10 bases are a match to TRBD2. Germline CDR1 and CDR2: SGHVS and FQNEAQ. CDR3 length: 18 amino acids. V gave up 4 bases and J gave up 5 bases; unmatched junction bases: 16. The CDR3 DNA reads TGTGCCAGCAGCTCCAGGTGGAGAGGGACTAGCGTATCGGAGACCCAGTACTTC. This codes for CASSSRWRGTSVSETQYF.

The CDR3 reads CASSLTGWLQVYGYTF. In nucleotides, the CDR3 is TGTGCCAGCAGCCTTACGGGGTGGTTGCAGGTCTATGGCTACACCTTC. The chain joins TRBV7-2 to TRBJ1-2; no firm D call. V lost 5 bases and J 4 bases, leaving 20 bases between the germline ends. The CDR3 runs to 16 residues. CDR1 and CDR2 from the germline V gene are SGHTA and FQGNSA.

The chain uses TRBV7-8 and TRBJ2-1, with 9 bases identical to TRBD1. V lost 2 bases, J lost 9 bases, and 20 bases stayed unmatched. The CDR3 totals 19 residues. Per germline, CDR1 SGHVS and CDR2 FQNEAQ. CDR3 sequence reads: CASSLPDRGFPHPRSEQFF. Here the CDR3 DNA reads TGTGCCAGCAGCTTACCGGACAGGGGATTTCCCCACCCCCGTAGTGAGCAGTTCTTC.

The CDR3 loop is CASTPQGWNYGYTF. DNA for the CDR3: TGTGCCAGCACCCCACAGGGCTGGAACTATGGCTACACCTTC. The chain joins TRBV6-5 to TRBJ1-2; perhaps TRBD1 as D (6 bases). The CDR3 loop spans 14 amino acids. CDR1 is MNHEY and CDR2 is SVGAGI in the germline V gene. Between the trimmed V and J ends, which lost 7 bases and 2 bases, there was a span of 14 bases.

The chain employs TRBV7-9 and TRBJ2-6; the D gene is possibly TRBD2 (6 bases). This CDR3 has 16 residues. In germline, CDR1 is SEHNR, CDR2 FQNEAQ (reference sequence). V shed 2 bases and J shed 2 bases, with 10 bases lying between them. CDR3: CASSLSWRAGANVLTF. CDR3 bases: TGTGCCAGCAGCTTAAGTTGGAGGGCTGGGGCCAACGTCCTGACTTTC.

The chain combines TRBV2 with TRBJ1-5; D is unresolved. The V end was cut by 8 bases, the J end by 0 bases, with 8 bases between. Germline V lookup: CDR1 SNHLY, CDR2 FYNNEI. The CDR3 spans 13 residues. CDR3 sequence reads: CASEDGSNQPQHF. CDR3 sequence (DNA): TGTGCCAGCGAGGACGGTAGCAATCAGCCCCAGCATTTT.

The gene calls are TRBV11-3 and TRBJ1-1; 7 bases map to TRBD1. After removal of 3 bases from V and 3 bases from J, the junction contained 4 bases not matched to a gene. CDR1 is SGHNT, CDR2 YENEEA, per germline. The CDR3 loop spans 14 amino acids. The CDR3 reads CASSFRGRDTEAFF. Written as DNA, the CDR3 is TGTGCCAGCAGCTTTAGGGGGCGGGACACTGAAGCTTTCTTT.

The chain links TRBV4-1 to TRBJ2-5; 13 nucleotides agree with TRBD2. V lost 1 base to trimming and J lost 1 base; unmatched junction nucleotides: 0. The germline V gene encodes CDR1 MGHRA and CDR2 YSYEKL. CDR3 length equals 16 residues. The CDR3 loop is CASSQGTSGGQETQYF. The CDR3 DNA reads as TGCGCCAGCAGCCAAGGGACTAGCGGGGGCCAAGAGACCCAGTACTTC.

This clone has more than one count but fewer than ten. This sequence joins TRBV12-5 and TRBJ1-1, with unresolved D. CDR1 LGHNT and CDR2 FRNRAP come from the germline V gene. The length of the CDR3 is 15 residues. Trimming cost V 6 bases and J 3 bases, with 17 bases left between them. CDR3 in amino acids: CASGFRRGTHTEAFF. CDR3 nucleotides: TGTGCTAGTGGCTTCCGAAGAGGAACCCACACTGAAGCTTTCTTT.

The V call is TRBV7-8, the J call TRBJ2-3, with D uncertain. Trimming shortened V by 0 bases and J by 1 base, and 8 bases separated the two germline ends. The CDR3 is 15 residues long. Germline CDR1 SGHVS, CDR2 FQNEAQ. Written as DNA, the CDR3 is TGTGCCAGCAGCTTAGCCTGGTGGGGCACAGATACGCAGTATTTT. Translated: CASSLAWWGTDTQYF.

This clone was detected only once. The CDR3 sequence is CAWTTGTGIYEQYF. The CDR3 nucleotides read TGTGCCTGGACTACCGGGACAGGGATCTACGAGCAGTACTTC. The rearrangement joins TRBV30 to TRBJ2-7; 9 nucleotides line up with TRBD1. Per the germline V gene, CDR1 is GTSNPN and CDR2 is SVGIG (reference sequence). This CDR3 spans 14 amino acids. With 4 bases clipped from V and 3 bases from J, the junction kept 7 bases outside the gene matches.

CDR3 coding DNA: TGTGCCAGCAGTCTCCGACGCCGGGACAGGGGCAATCAGCCCCAGCATTTT. It yields the protein CASSLRRRDRGNQPQHF. V usage is TRBV28 and J usage is TRBJ1-5; 9 bases fit TRBD1. The CDR3 contains 17 residues. Germline lookup yields CDR1 MDHEN and CDR2 SYDVKM. With V trimmed by 5 bases and J by 2 bases, 10 bases remained unmatched.

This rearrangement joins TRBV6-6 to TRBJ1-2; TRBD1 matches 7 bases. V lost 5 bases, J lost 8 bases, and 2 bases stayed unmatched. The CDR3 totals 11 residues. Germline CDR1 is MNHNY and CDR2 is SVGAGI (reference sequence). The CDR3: CASSATGGYTF. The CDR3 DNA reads TGTGCCAGCAGTGCGACAGGGGGCTACACCTTC.

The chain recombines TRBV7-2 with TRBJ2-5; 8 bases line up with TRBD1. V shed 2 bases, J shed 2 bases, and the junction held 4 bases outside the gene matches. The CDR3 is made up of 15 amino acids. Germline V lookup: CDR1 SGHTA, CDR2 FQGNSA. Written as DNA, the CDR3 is TGTGCCAGCAGCTTACAGACAGGGGTACAAGAGACCCAGTACTTC. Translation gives CASSLQTGVQETQYF.

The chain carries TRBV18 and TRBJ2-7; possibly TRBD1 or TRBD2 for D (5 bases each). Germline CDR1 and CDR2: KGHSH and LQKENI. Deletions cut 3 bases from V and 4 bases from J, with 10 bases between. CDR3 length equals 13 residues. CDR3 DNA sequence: TGTGCCAGCTCACCGCCAGGGAGATACGAGCAGTACGTC. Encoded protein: CASSPPGRYEQYV.

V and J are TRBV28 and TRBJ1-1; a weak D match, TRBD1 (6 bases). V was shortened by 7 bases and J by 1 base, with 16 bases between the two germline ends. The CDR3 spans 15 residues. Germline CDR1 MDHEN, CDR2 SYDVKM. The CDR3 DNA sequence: TGTGCCAGCACCATAGGGGGGCAGAGGAACACTGAAGCTTTCTTT. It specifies CASTIGGQRNTEAFF.